The following is a TCR beta chain sequence with its context. The target antigen is unknown. These data belong to a study of OX40 agonist ivuxolimab in advanced cancers. Study at large: Patients were under 90% male with ages roughly 20 to 85, mean around 61. Partial responses were seen in three patients, one with hepatocellular carcinoma and two with cutaneous melanoma. Patients with prior anti-PD-1, anti-PD-L1 or anti-CTLA-4 therapy were eligible; about 40% had some.

TCRdb keeps only in-frame clones here, not all; method: immunoSEQ multiplex PCR. The sample shows 45,000 to 50,000 clones, around 90% of them seen only once. The CDR3 totals 13 residues. Germline CDR1 reads MNHEY; CDR2 reads SMNVEV (reference sequence). Trimming removed 3 bases from V and 3 bases from J, with 5 bases in between. Points from the study as a whole: On average, CD8+ T cells had more expanded clones than CD4+.

The rearrangement links TRBV27 to TRBJ1-4; D is unclear. The material sequenced was CD4+ or CD8+ T cells sorted from blood, taken in a trial of the OX40 agonist ivuxolimab. This TCR derives from an adult with an advanced solid tumor such as melanoma, head and neck, liver or kidney cancer. CDR3 amino acids: CASSLWPNEKLFF. The CDR3 nucleotides are TGTGCCAGCAGTTTGTGGCCTAATGAAAAACTGTTTTTT.